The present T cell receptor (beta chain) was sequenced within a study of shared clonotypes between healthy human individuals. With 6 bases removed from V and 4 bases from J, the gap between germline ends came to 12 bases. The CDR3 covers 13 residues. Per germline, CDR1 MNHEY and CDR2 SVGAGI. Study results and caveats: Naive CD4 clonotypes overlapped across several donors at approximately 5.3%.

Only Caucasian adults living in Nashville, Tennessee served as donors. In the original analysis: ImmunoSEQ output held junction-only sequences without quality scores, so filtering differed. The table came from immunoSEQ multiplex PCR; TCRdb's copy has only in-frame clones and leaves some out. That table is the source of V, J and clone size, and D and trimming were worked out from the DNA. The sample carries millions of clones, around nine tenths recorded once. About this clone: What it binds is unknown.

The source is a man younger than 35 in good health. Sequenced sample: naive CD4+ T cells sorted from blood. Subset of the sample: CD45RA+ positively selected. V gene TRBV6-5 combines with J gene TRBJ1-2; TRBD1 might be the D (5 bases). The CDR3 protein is CASSPTGTYGYTF. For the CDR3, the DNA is TGTGCCAGCAGCCCAACGGGGACCTATGGCTACACCTTC.